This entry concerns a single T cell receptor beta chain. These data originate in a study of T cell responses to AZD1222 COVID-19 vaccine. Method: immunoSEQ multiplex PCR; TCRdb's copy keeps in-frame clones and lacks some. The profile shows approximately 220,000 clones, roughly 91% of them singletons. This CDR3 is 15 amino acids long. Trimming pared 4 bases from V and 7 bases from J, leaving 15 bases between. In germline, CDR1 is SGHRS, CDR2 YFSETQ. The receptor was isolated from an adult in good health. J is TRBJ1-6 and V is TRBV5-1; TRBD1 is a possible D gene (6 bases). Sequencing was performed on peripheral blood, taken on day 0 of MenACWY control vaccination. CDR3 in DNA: TGCGCCAGCAGCACCTCCGGGACACCAAATTCACCCCTCCACTTT. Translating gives CASSTSGTPNSPLHF.